These T cell receptor beta chains were read from a single sample in a study of PD-L1 blockade in urothelial cancer. Libraries were prepared by immunoSEQ multiplex PCR; TCRdb keeps only in-frame clonotypes and omits some of them. The table shows some 40,000 clones, with roughly 88% occurring only once. Sequences were derived from PBMCs, sampled around atezolizumab (anti-PD-L1) treatment. The source is a donor aged 40 or older with urothelial cancer. CDR3s include the opening cysteine and the closing phenylalanine or tryptophan. The D gene is left open where the match is weak. Clone size is stated in some rows and not others, as once, few, many or a class when expanded.

length	V	J	D	size	DNA	CDR3
15	TRBV9	TRBJ1-2	NA	NA	TGTGCCAGCAGCGTAGGTTCCCCGGGGATGGATGGCTACACCTTC	CASSVGSPGMDGYTF
13	TRBV19	TRBJ1-1	NA	NA	TGTGCCACGACGGGGAGGTCAAACACTGAAGCTTTCTTT	CATTGRSNTEAFF
13	TRBV19	TRBJ1-4	TRBD1	NA	TGTGCCAGTAGTAACCAAGACAGGGAAAGACTGTTTTTT	CASSNQDRERLFF
18	TRBV27	TRBJ2-7	TRBD1	few	TGTGCCAGCAGTTTACGCAATTACCCAGGGGGCGCTTTCTACGAGCAGTACTTC	CASSLRNYPGGAFYEQYF
14	TRBV7-9	TRBJ2-1	NA	few	TGTGCCAGCAGCTTTAGTTTGGGCCGCAATGAGCAGTTCTTC	CASSFSLGRNEQFF
13	TRBV27	TRBJ1-2	NA	NA	TGTGCCAGCAGTCCCCGGGGGGCCTATGGCTACACCTTC	CASSPRGAYGYTF
16	TRBV19	TRBJ2-1	NA	few	TGTGCCAGTAGTACCGCCCGCGGTAGTTGGTTGAATGAGCAGTTCTTC	CASSTARGSWLNEQFF
15	TRBV19	TRBJ2-7	NA	once	TGTGCCAGTAGTATTGGTTGGCGGAGAGCCTACGAGCAGTACTTC	CASSIGWRRAYEQYF
17	TRBV2	TRBJ2-1	TRBD2	NA	TGTGCCAGCAGGGCCGGGACTAGCGGACCCTCCTACAATGAGCAGTTCTTC	CASRAGTSGPSYNEQFF
12	TRBV18	TRBJ2-7	NA	once	TGTGCCAGCTCACCCCAGACCTACGAGCAGTACTTC	CASSPQTYEQYF
14	TRBV7-9	TRBJ2-2	NA	once	TGTGCCAGTTGGGGGCCACCGAACACCGGGGAGCTGTTTTTT	CASWGPPNTGELFF
18	TRBV19	TRBJ1-2	TRBD1	NA	TGTGCCAGTAGTCCCCCGGACAGGGGAGGGATAATTCGCTATGGCTACACCTTC	CASSPPDRGGIIRYGYTF
16	TRBV28	TRBJ1-2	TRBD1	NA	TGTGCCAGCAGACGGGGGACAGCCAGTCTCCTCTCTGGCTACACCTTC	CASRRGTASLLSGYTF
16	TRBV15	TRBJ2-1	NA	NA	TGTGCCACCAGCAGAGAGTCCGGGAGTTGGGACAATGAGCAGTTCTTC	CATSRESGSWDNEQFF
14	TRBV6-1	TRBJ2-7	NA	once	TGTGCCAGCAGCCCGGACTGGGCCCTGTACGAGCAGTACTTC	CASSPDWALYEQYF
14	TRBV30	TRBJ1-3	TRBD1	NA	TGTGCCTGGAGTGTAGGGACAGGGGGGACGGCCATATATTTT	CAWSVGTGGTAIYF
14	TRBV19	TRBJ1-1	NA	NA	TGTGCCAGTAAAATAGGCCCGGGGAACACTGAAGCTTTCTTT	CASKIGPGNTEAFF
14	TRBV18	TRBJ2-5	TRBD2	once	TGTGCCAGCTCACCCCTAGCGGGGGGGGAGACCCAGTACTTC	CASSPLAGGETQYF
15	TRBV5-4	TRBJ2-1	NA	NA	TGTGCCAGCAGCGCTACTAGTCGGTCCTACAATGAGCAGTTCTTC	CASSATSRSYNEQFF
15	TRBV28	TRBJ2-2	NA	NA	TGTGCCAGCAGTTTTTTCAGGTCGAACACCGGGGAGCTGTTTTTT	CASSFFRSNTGELFF
17	TRBV7-2	TRBJ1-1	NA	NA	TGTGCCAGCAGCAGGGCGGGGGCCCCATTGGCAAGCGGGGGAGCTTTCTTT	CASSRAGAPLASGGAFF
14	TRBV6-1	TRBJ1-1	TRBD1	NA	TGTGCCAGCAACCCTCAGGGGGGCAGGACTGAAGCTTTCTTT	CASNPQGGRTEAFF
13	TRBV29-1	TRBJ2-3	NA	once	TGCAGCGTCGGCCGCATCGGGTCAGATACGCAGTATTTT	CSVGRIGSDTQYF
16	TRBV9	TRBJ2-1	TRBD2	NA	TGTGCCAGCAGCTCCGCGGGGGGCCTTGGGGCAGTTGAGCAGTTCTTC	CASSSAGGLGAVEQFF
14	TRBV4-3	TRBJ2-5	NA	once	TGCGCCAGCAGCCAGACCAGGTACCAAGAGACCCAGTACTTC	CASSQTRYQETQYF
13	TRBV14	TRBJ2-1	NA	NA	TGTGCCAGCAGCCGGGCGGGGATCAATGAGCAGTTCTTC	CASSRAGINEQFF
14	TRBV29-1	TRBJ2-3	NA	NA	TGCAGCGTTTCCCCGGGTGGGAGCACAGATACGCAGTATTTT	CSVSPGGSTDTQYF
14	TRBV7-2	TRBJ2-3	NA	NA	TGTGCCAGCAGCTCCAGTTTTTCCACAGATACGCAGTATTTT	CASSSSFSTDTQYF
17	TRBV4-3	TRBJ2-1	NA	NA	TGCGCCAGCAGCCAAGACGGGGGGCAGGTTCTCTACAATGAGCAGTTCTTC	CASSQDGGQVLYNEQFF
16	TRBV7-9	TRBJ2-1	TRBD2	NA	TGTGCCAGCAGACATACTAGCGGGAGTGGCTACAATGAGCAGTTCTTC	CASRHTSGSGYNEQFF
15	TRBV19	TRBJ2-3	TRBD2	NA	TGTGCCAGTAGTGCGGTAGCGGGGACCACAGATACGCAGTATTTT	CASSAVAGTTDTQYF
15	TRBV6-5	TRBJ2-4	TRBD1	NA	TGTGCCAGCAGTTACTCGCCGGGACAGAAAAACATTCAGTACTTC	CASSYSPGQKNIQYF
14	TRBV15	TRBJ2-3	NA	NA	TGTGCCACCAGCAAGGGAGGTACGGCAGATACGCAGTATTTT	CATSKGGTADTQYF
16	TRBV5-6	TRBJ1-2	TRBD1	NA	TGTGCCAGCAGCGCCCCGGGACAGGGGCGGTTGGATGGCTACACCTTC	CASSAPGQGRLDGYTF
12	TRBV28	TRBJ2-3	NA	NA	TGTGCCAGCAGCGGGATCGCAGATACGCAGTATTTT	CASSGIADTQYF
14	TRBV21-1	TRBJ2-5	NA	NA	TGTGCCAGCAGCAAAGCCCTCGGGAGGGAGACCCAGTACTTC	CASSKALGRETQYF